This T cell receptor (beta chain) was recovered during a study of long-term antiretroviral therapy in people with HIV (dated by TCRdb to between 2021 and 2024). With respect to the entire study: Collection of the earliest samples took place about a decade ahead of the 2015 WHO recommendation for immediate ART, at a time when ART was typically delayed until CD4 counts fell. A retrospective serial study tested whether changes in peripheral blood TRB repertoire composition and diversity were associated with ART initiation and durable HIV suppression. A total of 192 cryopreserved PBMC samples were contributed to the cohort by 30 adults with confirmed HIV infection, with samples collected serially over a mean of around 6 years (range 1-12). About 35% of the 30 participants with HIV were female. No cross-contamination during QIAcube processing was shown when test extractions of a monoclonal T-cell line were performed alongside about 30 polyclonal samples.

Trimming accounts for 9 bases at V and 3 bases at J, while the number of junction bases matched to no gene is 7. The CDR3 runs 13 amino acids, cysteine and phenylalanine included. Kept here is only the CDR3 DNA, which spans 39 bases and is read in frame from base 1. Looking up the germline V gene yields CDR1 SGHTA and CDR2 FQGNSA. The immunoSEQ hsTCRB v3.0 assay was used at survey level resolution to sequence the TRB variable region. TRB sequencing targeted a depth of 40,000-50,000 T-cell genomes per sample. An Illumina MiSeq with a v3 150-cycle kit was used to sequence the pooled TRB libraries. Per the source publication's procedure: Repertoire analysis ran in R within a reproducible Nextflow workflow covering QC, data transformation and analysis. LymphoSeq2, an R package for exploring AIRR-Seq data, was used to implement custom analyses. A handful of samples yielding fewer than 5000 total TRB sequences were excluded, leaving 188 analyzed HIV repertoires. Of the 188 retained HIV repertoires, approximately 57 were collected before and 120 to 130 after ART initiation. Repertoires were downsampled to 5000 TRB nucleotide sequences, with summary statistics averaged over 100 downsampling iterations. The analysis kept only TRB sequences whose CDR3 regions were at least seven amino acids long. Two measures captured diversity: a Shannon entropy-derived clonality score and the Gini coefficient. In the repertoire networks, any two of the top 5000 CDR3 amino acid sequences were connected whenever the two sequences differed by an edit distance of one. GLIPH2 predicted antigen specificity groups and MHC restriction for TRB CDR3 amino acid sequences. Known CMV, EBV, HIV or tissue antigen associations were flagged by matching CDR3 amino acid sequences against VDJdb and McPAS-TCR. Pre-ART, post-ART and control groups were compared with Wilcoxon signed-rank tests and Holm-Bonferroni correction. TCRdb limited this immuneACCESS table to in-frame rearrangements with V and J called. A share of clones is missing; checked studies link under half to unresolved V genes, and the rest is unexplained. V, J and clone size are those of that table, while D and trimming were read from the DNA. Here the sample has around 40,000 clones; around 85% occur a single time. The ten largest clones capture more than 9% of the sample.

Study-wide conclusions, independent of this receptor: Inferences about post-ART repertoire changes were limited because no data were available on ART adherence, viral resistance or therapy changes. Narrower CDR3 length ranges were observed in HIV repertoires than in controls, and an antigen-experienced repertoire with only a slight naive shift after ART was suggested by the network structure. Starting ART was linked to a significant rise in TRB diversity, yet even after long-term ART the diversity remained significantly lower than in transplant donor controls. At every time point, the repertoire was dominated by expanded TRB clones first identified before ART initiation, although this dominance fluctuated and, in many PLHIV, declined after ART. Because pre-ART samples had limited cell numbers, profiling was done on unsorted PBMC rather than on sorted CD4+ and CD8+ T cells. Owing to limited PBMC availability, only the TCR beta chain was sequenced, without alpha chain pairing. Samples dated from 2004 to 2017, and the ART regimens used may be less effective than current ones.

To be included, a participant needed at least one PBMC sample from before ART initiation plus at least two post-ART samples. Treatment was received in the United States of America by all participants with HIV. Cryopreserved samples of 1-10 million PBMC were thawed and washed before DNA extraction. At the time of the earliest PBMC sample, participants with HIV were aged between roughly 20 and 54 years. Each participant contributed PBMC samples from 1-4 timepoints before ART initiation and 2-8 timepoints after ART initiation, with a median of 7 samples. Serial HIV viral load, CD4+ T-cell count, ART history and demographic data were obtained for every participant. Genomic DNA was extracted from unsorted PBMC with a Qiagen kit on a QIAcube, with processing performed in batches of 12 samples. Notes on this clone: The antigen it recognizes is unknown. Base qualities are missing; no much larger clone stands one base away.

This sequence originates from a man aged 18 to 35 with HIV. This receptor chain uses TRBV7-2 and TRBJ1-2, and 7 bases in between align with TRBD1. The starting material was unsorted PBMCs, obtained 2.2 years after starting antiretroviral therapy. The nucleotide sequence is TGTGCCAGTCAACAGGGGATGGACTATGGCTACACCTTC. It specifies CASQQGMDYGYTF.